One T cell receptor (beta chain) is described in this entry. No antigen is known for it. The data stem from a study of OX40 agonist ivuxolimab in advanced cancers. At the level of the study: Patients received ivuxolimab, an agonistic anti-OX40 (CD134) antibody. General study findings and limits: The study observed clonal expansion of CD4+ and CD8+ blood T cells by week 6 at 0.1 to 3.0 mg/kg.

This CDR3 contains 15 residues. CDR1 and CDR2 from the germline V gene are MNHNY and SVGAGI (reference sequence). Trimming left V 6 bases short and J 6 bases short, with 15 bases between. With baseline, cycle 4 day 1, and cycle 7 day 1 as timepoints, blood was sampled. Libraries were prepared by immunoSEQ multiplex PCR; TCRdb keeps only in-frame clonotypes and omits some of them. This table holds 85,000 to 95,000 clones, 85% to 90% found once. The input for sequencing was CD4+ or CD8+ T cells sorted from blood, taken in a trial of the OX40 agonist ivuxolimab. The source of this sequence is an adult with an advanced solid tumor such as melanoma, head and neck, liver or kidney cancer. The gene calls are TRBV6-6 and TRBJ1-6; perhaps TRBD1 as D (5 bases). CDR3 protein: CASSPGQTLNSPLHF. CDR3 nucleotide sequence: TGTGCCAGCAGCCCCGGACAAACACTTAATTCACCCCTCCACTTT.